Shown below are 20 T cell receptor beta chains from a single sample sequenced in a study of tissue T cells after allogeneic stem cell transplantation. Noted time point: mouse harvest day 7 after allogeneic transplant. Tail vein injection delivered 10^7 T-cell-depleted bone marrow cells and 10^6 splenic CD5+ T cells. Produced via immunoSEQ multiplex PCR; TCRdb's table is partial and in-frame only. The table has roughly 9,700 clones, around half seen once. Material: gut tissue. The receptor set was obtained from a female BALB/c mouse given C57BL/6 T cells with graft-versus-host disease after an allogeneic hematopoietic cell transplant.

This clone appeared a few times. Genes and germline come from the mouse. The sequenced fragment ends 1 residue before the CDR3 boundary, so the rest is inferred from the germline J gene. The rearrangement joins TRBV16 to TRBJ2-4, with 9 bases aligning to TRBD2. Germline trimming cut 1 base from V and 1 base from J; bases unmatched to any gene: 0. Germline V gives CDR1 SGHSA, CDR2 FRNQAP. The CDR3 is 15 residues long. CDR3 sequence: CASSLGLGGQNTLYF. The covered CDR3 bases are TGTGCAAGCAGCTTAGGACTGGGGGGTCAAAACACCTTGTAC.

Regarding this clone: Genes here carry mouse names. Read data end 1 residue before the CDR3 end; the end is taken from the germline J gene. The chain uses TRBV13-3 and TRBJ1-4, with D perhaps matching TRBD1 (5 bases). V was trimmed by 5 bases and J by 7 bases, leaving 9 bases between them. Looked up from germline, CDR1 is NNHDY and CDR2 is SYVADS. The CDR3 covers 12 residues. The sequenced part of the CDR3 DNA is TGTGCCAGCAGCCCAGGGAGCGAAAGATTATTT. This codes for CASSPGSERLF. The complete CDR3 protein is CASSPGSERLFF. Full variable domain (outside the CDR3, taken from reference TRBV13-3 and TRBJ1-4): EAAVTQSPRSKVAVTGGKVTLSCHQTNNHDYMYWYRQDTGHGLRLIHYSYVADSTEKGDIPDGYKASRPSQENFSLILELASLSQTAVYFCASSPGSERLFFGHGTKLSVL.

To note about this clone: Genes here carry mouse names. This CDR3 is CASGETGNTGQLYF. CDR3 DNA, as far as it was read: TGTGCCAGCGGTGAAACAGGGAACACCGGGCAGCTCTAC. The rearrangement joins TRBV13-2 to TRBJ2-2; TRBD1 is a possible D gene (6 bases). Read data end 1 residue before the CDR3 end; the end is taken from the germline J gene. The CDR3 has 14 amino acids. Germline-derived CDR1 and CDR2 are NNHNN and SYGAGS (reference sequence). V was pared by 2 bases and J by 2 bases, with 7 bases between.

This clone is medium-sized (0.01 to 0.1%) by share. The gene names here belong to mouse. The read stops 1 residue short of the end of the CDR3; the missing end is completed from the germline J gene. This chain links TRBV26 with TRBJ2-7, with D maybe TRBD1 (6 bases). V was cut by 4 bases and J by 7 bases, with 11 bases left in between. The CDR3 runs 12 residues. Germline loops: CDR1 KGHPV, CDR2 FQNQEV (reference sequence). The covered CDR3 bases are TGTGCCAGCAGTCGCAACAGGGACGAACAGTAC. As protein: CASSRNRDEQY. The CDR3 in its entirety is CASSRNRDEQYF.

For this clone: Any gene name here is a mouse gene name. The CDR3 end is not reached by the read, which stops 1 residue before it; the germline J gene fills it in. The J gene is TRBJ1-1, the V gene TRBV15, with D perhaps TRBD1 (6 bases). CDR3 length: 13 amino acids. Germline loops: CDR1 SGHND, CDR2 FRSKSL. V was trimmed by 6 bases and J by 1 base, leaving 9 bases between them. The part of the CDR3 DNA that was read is TGTGCCAGCAGGGCACAGGGAAACACAGAAGTCTTC. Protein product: CASRAQGNTEVF. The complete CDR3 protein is CASRAQGNTEVFF.

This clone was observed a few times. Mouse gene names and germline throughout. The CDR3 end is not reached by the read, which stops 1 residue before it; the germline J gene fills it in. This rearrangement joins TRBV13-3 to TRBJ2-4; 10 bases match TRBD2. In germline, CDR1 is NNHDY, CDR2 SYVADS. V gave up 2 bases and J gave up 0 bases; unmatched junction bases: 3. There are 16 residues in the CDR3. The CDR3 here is CASSDWTGGSQNTLYF. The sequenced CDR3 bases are TGTGCCAGCAGTGACTGGACTGGGGGTAGTCAAAACACCTTGTAC.

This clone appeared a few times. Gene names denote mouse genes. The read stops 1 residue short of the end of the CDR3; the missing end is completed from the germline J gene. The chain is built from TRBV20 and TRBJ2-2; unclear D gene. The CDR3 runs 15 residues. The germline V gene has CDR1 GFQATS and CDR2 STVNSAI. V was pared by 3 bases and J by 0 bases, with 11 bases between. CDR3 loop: CGASRQASNTGQLYF. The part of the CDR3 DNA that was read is TGTGGTGCTAGCAGGCAGGCCTCAAACACCGGGCAGCTCTAC.

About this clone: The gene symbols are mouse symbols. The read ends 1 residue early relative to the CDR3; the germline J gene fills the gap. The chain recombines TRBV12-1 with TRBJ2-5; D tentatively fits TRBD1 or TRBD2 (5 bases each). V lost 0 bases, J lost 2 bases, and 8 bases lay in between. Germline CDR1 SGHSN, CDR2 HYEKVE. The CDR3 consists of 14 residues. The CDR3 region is CASSLDGGQDTQYF. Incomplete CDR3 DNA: TGTGCCAGCTCTCTCGACGGGGGCCAAGACACCCAGTAC.

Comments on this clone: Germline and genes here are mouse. CDR3 sequence: CASSLGSNQDTQYF. CDR3 DNA, as far as it was read: TGTGCCAGCAGTCTAGGGTCTAACCAAGACACCCAGTAC. The chain uses TRBV24 and TRBJ2-5; D gene uncertain. From the germline J gene comes the end of the CDR3, since the read stops 1 residue before it. Trimming stripped 3 bases from V and 0 bases from J, with 7 bases between. Germline-derived CDR1 and CDR2 are KGHTA and FRNEEI. The CDR3 is 14 residues long.

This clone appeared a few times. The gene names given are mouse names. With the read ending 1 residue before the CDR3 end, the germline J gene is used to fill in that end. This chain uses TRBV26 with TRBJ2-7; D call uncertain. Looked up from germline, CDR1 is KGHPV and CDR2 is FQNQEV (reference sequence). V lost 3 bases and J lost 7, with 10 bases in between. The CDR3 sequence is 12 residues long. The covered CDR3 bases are TGTGCCAGCAGTCTCCGGGGTCGGGAACAGTAC. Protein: CASSLRGREQY. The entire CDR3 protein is CASSLRGREQYF.

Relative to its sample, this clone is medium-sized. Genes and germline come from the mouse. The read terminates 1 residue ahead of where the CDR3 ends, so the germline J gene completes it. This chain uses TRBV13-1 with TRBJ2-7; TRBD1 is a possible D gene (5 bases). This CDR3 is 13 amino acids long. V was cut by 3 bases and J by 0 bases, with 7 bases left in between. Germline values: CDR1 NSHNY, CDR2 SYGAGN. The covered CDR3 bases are TGTGCCAGCAGTGGACAGAGCTCCTATGAACAGTAC. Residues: CASSGQSSYEQY. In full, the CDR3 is CASSGQSSYEQYF.

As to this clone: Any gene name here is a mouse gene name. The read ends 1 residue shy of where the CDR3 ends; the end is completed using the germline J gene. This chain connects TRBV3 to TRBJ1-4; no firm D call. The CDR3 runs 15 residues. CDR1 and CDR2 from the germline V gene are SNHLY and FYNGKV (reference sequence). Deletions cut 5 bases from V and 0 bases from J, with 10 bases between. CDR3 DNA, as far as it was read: TGTGCCAGCAGCCGAGCGGGATTTTCCAACGAAAGATTATTT. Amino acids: CASSRAGFSNERLF. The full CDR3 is CASSRAGFSNERLFF.

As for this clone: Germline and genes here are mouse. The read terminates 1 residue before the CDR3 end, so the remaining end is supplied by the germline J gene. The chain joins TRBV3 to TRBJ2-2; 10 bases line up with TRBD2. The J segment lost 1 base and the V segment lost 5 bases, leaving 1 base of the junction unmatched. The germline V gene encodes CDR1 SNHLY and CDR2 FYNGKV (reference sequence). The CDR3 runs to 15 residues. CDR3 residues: CASSRDWGNTGQLYF. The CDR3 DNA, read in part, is TGTGCCAGCAGCCGGGACTGGGGAAACACCGGGCAGCTCTAC. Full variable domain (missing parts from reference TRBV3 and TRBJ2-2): GPKVLQIPSHQIIDMGQMVTLNCDPVSNHLYFYWYKQILGQQMEFLVNFYNGKVMEKSKLFKDQFSVERPDGSYFTLKIQPTALEDSAVYFCASSRDWGNTGQLYFGEGSKLTVL.

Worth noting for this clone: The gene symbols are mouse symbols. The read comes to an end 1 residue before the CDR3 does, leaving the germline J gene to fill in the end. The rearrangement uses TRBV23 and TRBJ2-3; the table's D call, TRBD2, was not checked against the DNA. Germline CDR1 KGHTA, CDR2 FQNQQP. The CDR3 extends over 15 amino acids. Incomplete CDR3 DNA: TGCTCCAGCAGTCAACGGGACTGGGGTGCAGAAACGCTGTAT. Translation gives CSSSQRDWGAETLY. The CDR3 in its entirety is CSSSQRDWGAETLYF.

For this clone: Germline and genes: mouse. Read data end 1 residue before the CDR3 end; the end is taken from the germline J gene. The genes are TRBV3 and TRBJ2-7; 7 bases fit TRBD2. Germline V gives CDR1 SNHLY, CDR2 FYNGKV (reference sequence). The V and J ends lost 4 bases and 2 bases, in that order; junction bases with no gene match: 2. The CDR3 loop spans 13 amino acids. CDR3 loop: CASSWGGAYEQYF. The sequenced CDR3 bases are TGTGCCAGCAGCTGGGGGGGAGCCTATGAACAGTAC.

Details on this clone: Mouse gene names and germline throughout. The CDR3 sequence is CASSVRDTYEQYF. The covered CDR3 bases are TGTGCCAGCAGTGTCCGGGACACCTATGAACAGTAC. The rearrangement joins TRBV13-2 to TRBJ2-7; perhaps TRBD1 as D (6 bases). The CDR3 goes on 1 residue after the read ends, and that part is filled in from the germline J gene. V was shortened by 7 bases and J by 2 bases, with 13 bases between the two germline ends. The CDR3 is made up of 13 amino acids. Germline V gene sequence: CDR1 NNHNN, CDR2 SYGAGS (reference sequence).

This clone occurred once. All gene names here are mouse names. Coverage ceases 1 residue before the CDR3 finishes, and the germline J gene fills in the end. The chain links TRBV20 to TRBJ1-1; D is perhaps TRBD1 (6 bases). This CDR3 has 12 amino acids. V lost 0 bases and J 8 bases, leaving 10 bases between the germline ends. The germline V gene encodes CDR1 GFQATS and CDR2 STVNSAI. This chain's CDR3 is CGARETGGEVFF. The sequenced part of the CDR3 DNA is TGTGGTGCTAGGGAGACAGGAGGGGAAGTCTTC.

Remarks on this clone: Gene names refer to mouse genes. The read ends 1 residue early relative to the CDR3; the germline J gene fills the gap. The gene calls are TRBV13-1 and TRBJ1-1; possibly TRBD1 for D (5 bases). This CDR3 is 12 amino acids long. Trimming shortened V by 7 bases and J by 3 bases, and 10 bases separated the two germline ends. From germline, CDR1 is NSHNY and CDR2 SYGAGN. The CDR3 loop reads CASPAGYTEVFF. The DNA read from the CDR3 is TGTGCCAGCCCCGCAGGGTACACAGAAGTCTTC.

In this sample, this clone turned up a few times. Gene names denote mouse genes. The CDR3 sequence is CASSQTDYEQYF. CDR3 DNA (partial): TGTGCCAGCAGCCAGACAGACTATGAACAGTAC. The V gene is TRBV4, the J gene TRBJ2-7; weak D call: TRBD1 (5 bases). The DNA ends 1 residue before the CDR3 does, and the rest of the CDR3 is filled in from the germline J gene. Germline loops: CDR1 LGHDT, CDR2 YNNKQL (reference sequence). This CDR3 is built from 12 residues. V lost 5 bases to trimming and J lost 3 bases, with 8 bases between them.

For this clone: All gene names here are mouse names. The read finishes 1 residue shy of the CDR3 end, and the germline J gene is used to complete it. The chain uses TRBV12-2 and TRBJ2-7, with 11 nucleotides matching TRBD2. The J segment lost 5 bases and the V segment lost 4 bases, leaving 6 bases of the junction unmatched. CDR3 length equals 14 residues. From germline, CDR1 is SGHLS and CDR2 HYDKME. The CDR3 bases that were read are TGTGCCAGCTCCCCGGGACTGGGGGCTCATGAACAGTAC. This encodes CASSPGLGAHEQY. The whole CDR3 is CASSPGLGAHEQYF.